This section outlines one T cell receptor (beta chain) sequence together with its context. Its antigen is as yet unknown. The isolated RNA, all of it, was reverse transcribed, so expressed TCRB transcripts were what got sequenced. Generated by immunoSEQ multiplex PCR, the TCRdb table keeps only in-frame clones and is missing some. The repertoire has approximately 50,000 clones, about 60% of them found once; the top ten carry 0.29%. The data belong to a study of beta chain features in type 1 diabetes. Study observations and caveats: Reduced insertions and increased deletions marked VDJ junctions in type 1 diabetes patients. It was possible that PCR favored shorter templates, equally so in patients and controls. When Type 1 diabetes patients were examined, their TCRB CDR3s proved moderately but significantly shorter in all four CD4+ subsets. Patients showed naive, central memory and Treg TCRB repertoires that appeared more similar than those of healthy donors.

CDR1 is SGHNT and CDR2 is YENEEA in the germline V gene. The CDR3 has 15 residues. Trimming shortened V by 0 bases and J by 5 bases, and 12 bases separated the two germline ends. The clonotype comes from a woman aged 25 to 39 with type 1 diabetes. V is TRBV11-3 and J is TRBJ2-3, with D tentatively TRBD1 (6 bases). Material: stem cell memory CD4+ T cells from blood. The CDR3 region has the DNA TGTGCCAGCAGCTTAGACCACAGGGCTAAAGATACGCAGTATTTT. The encoded protein is CASSLDHRAKDTQYF.